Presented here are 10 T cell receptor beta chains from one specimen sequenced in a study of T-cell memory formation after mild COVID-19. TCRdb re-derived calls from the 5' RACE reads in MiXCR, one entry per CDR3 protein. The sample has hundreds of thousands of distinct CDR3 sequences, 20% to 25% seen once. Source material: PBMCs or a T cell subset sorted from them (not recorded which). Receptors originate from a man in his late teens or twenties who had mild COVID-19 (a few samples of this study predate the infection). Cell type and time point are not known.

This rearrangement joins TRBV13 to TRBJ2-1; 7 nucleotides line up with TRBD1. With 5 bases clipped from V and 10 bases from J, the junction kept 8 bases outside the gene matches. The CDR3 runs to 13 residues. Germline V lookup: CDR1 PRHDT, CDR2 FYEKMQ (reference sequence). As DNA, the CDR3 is TGTGCCAGCAGCATCCGACAGGGTAGGGAGCAGTTCTTC. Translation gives CASSIRQGREQFF.

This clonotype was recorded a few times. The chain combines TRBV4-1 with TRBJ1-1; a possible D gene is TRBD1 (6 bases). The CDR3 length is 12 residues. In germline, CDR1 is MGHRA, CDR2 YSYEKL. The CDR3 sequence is CGAGGANTEAFF. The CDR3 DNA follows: TGCGGCGCCGGGGGGGCTAACACTGAAGCTTTCTTT.

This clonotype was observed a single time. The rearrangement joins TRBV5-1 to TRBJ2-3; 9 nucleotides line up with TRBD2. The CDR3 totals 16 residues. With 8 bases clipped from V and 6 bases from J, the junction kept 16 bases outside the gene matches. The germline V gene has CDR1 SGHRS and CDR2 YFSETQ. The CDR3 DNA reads TGCGCCAGTGCTATGAGCGGGGGGATATCACGGGATACGCAGTATTTT. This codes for CASAMSGGISRDTQYF. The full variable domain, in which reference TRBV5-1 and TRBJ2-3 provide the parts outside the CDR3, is KAGVTQTPRYLIKTRGQQVTLSCSPISGHRSVSWYQQTPGQGLQFLFEYFSETQRNKGNFPGRFSGRQFSNSRSEMNVSTLELGDSALYLCASAMSGGISRDTQYFGPGTRLTVL.

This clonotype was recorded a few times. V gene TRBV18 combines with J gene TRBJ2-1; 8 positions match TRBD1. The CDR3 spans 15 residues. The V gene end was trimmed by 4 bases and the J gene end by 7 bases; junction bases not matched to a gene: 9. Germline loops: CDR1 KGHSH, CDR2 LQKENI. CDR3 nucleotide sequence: TGTGCCAGCTCACTAAGGACAGGGACCGGTAATGAGCAGTTCTTC. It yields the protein CASSLRTGTGNEQFF. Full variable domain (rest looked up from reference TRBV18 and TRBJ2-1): NAGVMQNPRHLVRRRGQEARLRCSPMKGHSHVYWYRQLPEEGLKFMVYLQKENIIDESGMPKERFSAEFPKEGPSILRIQQVVRGDSAAYFCASSLRTGTGNEQFFGPGTRLTVL.

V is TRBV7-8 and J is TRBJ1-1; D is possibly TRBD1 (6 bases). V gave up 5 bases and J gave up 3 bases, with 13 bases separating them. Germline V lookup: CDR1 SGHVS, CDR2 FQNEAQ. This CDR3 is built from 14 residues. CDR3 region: CASSSQGPYTEAFF. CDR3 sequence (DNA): TGTGCCAGCAGCAGTCAGGGGCCTTACACTGAAGCTTTCTTT.

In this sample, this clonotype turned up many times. CDR3 loop: CASSPLTSGGTDTQYF. CDR3 nucleotides: TGTGCCAGCTCACCACTAACTAGCGGGGGCACAGATACGCAGTATTTT. The chain couples TRBV18 to TRBJ2-3, with 10 bases lining up with TRBD2. V shed 1 base and J 1 base; nucleotides not matched to a gene: 2. Germline V gives CDR1 KGHSH, CDR2 LQKENI. This CDR3 spans 16 amino acids.

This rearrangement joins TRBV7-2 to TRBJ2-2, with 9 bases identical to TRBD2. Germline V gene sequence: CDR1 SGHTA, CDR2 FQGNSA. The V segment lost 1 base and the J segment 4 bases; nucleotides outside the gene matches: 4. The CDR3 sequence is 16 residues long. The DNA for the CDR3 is TGTGCCAGCAGCTTAGTAGCGGGGGCCATCACCGGGGAGCTGTTTTTT. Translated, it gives CASSLVAGAITGELFF. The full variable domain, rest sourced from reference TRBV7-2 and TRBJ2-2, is GAGVSQSPSNKVTEKGKDVELRCDPISGHTALYWYRQSLGQGLEFLIYFQGNSAPDKSGLPSDRFSAERTGGSVSTLTIQRTQQEDSAVYLCASSLVAGAITGELFFGEGSRLTVL.

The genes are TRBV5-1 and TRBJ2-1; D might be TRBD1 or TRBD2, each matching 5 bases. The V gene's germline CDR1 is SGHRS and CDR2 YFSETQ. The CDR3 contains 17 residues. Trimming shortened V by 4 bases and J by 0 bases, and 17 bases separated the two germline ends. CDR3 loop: CASSPTPGTISYNEQFF. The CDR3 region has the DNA TGCGCCAGCAGCCCAACCCCCGGGACCATCTCCTACAATGAGCAGTTCTTC.

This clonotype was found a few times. The CDR3: CASSPPSQTDTQYF. The CDR3 nucleotides read TGTGCCAGCAGCCCCCCGTCCCAGACAGATACGCAGTATTTT. The chain employs TRBV7-6 and TRBJ2-3; D ambiguous. This CDR3 has 14 residues. CDR1 SGHVS and CDR2 FNYEAQ come from the germline V gene. Deletions cut 5 bases from V and 3 bases from J, with 12 bases between.

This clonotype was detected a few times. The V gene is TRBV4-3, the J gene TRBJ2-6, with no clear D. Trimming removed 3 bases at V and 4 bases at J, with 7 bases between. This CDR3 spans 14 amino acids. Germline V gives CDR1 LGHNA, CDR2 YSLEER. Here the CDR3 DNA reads TGCGCCAGCAGCCATGGGGTCGGGGCCAACGTCCTGACTTTC. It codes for CASSHGVGANVLTF.